The TCR beta chain described here comes from a study of vaccination and CD4 T cells after COVID-19. Cultured CD4+ T cell DNA underwent sequencing with the Oncomine TCR Beta short-read assay. TCRdb reprocessed the PCR reads via MiXCR and lists one record per CDR3 protein. The data hold approximately 15,000 distinct CDR3 sequences, with approximately 30% observed a single time. As for treatment: approximately 9-day PBMC culture with coronavirus spike peptide pools or control peptides (ViraFEST assay). For this clonotype: Its antigen is unknown.

The CDR3 spans 13 residues. V lost 7 bases and J lost 2, with 12 bases in between. Germline CDR1 and CDR2: SGHNT and YYREEE (reference sequence). Sequenced input: cultured CD4+ T cells from blood. The sequence was collected from a human donor with COVID-19. V usage is TRBV5-4 and J usage is TRBJ1-2; no reliable D call. The CDR3 spells CASGEGVNYGYTF. For the CDR3, the DNA is TGTGCCAGCGGAGAGGGAGTAAACTATGGCTACACCTTC.